These 27 T cell receptor beta chains were all obtained from the same sample, sequenced in a study of CD8 T cells in Susac syndrome. It was with random hexamers that roughly 0.45 to 1 ug RNA was reverse transcribed. From the immunoSEQ multiplex PCR reads, TCRdb called clonotypes with MiXCR, one entry per CDR3 protein. The table has around 100,000 distinct CDR3 sequences, approximately 95% seen once. Sequenced material: CD8+ T cells from PBMCs. The receptors come from a human donor with Susac syndrome.

The genes are TRBV5-6 and TRBJ2-6; D is unresolved. The CDR3 consists of 14 residues. Germline values: CDR1 SGHDT, CDR2 YYEEEE. Trimming stripped 3 bases from V and 7 bases from J, with 11 bases between. CDR3 sequence reads: CASSWGAGANVLTF. In DNA, the CDR3 is TGTGCCAGCAGCTGGGGTGCCGGAGCCAACGTCCTGACTTTC.

The CDR3 spells CASSSTSGGQETQYF. Written as DNA, the CDR3 is TGTGCCAGCAGCTCGACTAGCGGGGGACAGGAGACCCAGTACTTC. This chain joins TRBV3-1 and TRBJ2-5; 12 positions agree with TRBD2. CDR3 length: 15 residues. CDR1 LGHDT and CDR2 YNNKEL come from the germline V gene (reference sequence). After removal of 5 bases from V and 5 bases from J, the junction contained 6 bases not matched to a gene.

The chain uses TRBV9 and TRBJ2-3, with a weak D call TRBD2 (5 bases). In germline, CDR1 is SGDLS, CDR2 YYNGEE. The CDR3 runs to 14 residues. Trimming left V 2 bases short and J 5 bases short, with 12 bases between. For the CDR3, the DNA is TGTGCCAGCAGCGTTTATCTAGCCGAAGATACGCAGTATTTT. This translates into CASSVYLAEDTQYF. Full variable domain (rest looked up from reference TRBV9 and TRBJ2-3): DSGVTQTPKHLITATGQRVTLRCSPRSGDLSVYWYQQSLDQGLQFLIQYYNGEERAKGNILERFSAQQFPDLHSELNLSSLELGDSALYFCASSVYLAEDTQYFGPGTRLTVL.

The J gene is TRBJ2-5, the V gene TRBV5-1, with 7 nucleotides matching TRBD2. Looked up from germline, CDR1 is SGHRS and CDR2 is YFSETQ. Trimming at V came to 7 bases and at J to 1 base, leaving 4 bases not matched to a gene. The CDR3 loop spans 13 amino acids. DNA of the CDR3: TGCGCCAGCCGGGGGGTGAGCCAAGAGACCCAGTACTTC. Protein sequence: CASRGVSQETQYF.

The gene calls are TRBV9 and TRBJ1-2, with D hard to call. The germline CDR1 and CDR2 sequences are SGDLS and YYNGEE. V dropped 4 bases and J dropped 8 bases, with 15 bases sitting between them. The CDR3 extends over 13 amino acids. The CDR3 loop reads CASSPDPLMGYTF. The CDR3 DNA sequence: TGTGCCAGCAGCCCAGACCCACTAATGGGCTACACCTTC.

This clonotype has just one count. The chain combines TRBV7-6 with TRBJ2-1; possibly TRBD2 for D (6 bases). Trimming pared 1 base from V and 2 bases from J, leaving 6 bases between. Germline V CDR1 and CDR2: SGHVS, FNYEAQ. The CDR3 is 14 amino acids. The DNA of the CDR3 is TGTGCCAGCAGCTTAGGGGAGGCCTACAATGAGCAGTTCTTC. Translating gives CASSLGEAYNEQFF.

V is TRBV27 and J is TRBJ2-7; perhaps TRBD1 as D (5 bases). There are 15 residues in the CDR3. CDR1 and CDR2 from the germline V gene are MNHEY and SMNVEV (reference sequence). Trimming shortened V by 4 bases and J by 7 bases, and 20 bases separated the two germline ends. Here the CDR3 DNA reads TGTGCCAGCAGTTCTGGCGCCGACAGTCCGGAGGAGCAGTACTTC. Translation gives CASSSGADSPEEQYF.

The V gene is TRBV6-5, the J gene TRBJ1-2, with no clear D. Germline CDR1 reads MNHEY; CDR2 reads SVGAGI. Trimming pared 0 bases from V and 2 bases from J, leaving 10 bases between. This CDR3 region has 15 residues. This chain's CDR3 is CASSYSIVSNYGYTF. CDR3 in DNA: TGTGCCAGCAGTTACTCGATAGTTAGCAACTATGGCTACACCTTC.

The V and J genes are TRBV5-1 and TRBJ2-1, with TRBD2 matching over 9 bases. Trimming at V came to 5 bases and at J to 2 bases, leaving 5 bases not matched to a gene. Germline V gene data show CDR1 as SGHRS and CDR2 as YFSETQ. The length of the CDR3 is 15 residues. The CDR3 DNA is TGCGCCAGCAGACTAGCGGGTACCACCTACAATGAGCAGTTCTTC. Protein product: CASRLAGTTYNEQFF.

Here the CDR3 reads CASSLGAGFEQYF. The CDR3 DNA reads as TGCGCCAGCAGCTTGGGTGCCGGGTTCGAGCAGTACTTC. The V call is TRBV5-1, the J call TRBJ2-7; unclear D gene. The CDR3 contains 13 residues. V lost 0 bases and J 6 bases, leaving 10 bases between the germline ends. Germline V CDR1 and CDR2: SGHRS, YFSETQ.

The rearrangement links TRBV5-1 to TRBJ2-5, with D possibly being TRBD1 (5 bases). Germline loops: CDR1 SGHRS, CDR2 YFSETQ. This CDR3 contains 13 residues. V shed 0 bases and J shed 5 bases, with 8 bases lying between them. The CDR3 coding sequence is TGCGCCAGCAGCTTGGTAGGGGATGAGACCCAGTACTTC. It yields the protein CASSLVGDETQYF.

V is TRBV20-1 and J is TRBJ2-3, with 12 bases fitting TRBD2. The CDR3 is made up of 15 amino acids. V dropped 5 bases and J dropped 3; count of bases not matched to a gene: 6. CDR1 and CDR2 from the germline V gene are DFQATT and SNEGSKA (reference sequence). This CDR3 reads CSADMLAGGTDTQYF. DNA for the CDR3: TGCAGTGCTGACATGCTAGCGGGAGGGACAGATACGCAGTATTTT.

The chain joins TRBV6-1 to TRBJ2-1, with D hard to call. This CDR3 region has 12 residues. CDR1 and CDR2 (germline): MNHNS, SASEGT. V was shortened by 6 bases and J by 10 bases, with 13 bases between the two germline ends. CDR3: CASSELPREQFF. DNA of the CDR3: TGTGCCAGCAGCGAACTCCCGAGGGAGCAGTTCTTC.

The chain joins TRBV7-7 to TRBJ1-6; the D gene is possibly TRBD1 (5 bases). CDR1 is SSHAT, CDR2 FNYEAQ, per germline (reference sequence). This CDR3 region has 17 residues. V was shortened by 1 base and J by 7 bases, with 17 bases between the two germline ends. The CDR3 bases are TGTGCCAGCAGCTTAGAGGGACCTCCAGATCCAAATTCACCCCTCCACTTT. Translating gives CASSLEGPPDPNSPLHF.

The table lists this clonotype with a few counts. The rearrangement joins TRBV27 to TRBJ1-1, with 7 bases aligning to TRBD1. The CDR3 sequence is 14 residues long. Per germline, CDR1 MNHEY and CDR2 SMNVEV (reference sequence). J lost 6 bases, V lost 4 bases, and 8 bases had no gene match. CDR3 in amino acids: CASSSNQGVAEAFF. The CDR3 nucleotides read TGTGCCAGCAGTTCGAATCAGGGGGTCGCTGAAGCTTTCTTT.

V is TRBV20-1 and J is TRBJ2-2; weak D call: TRBD1 (5 bases). Trimming removed 3 bases at V and 2 bases at J, with 7 bases between. Germline V CDR1 and CDR2: DFQATT, SNEGSKA (reference sequence). The CDR3 is 13 amino acids. DNA for the CDR3: TGCAGTGCTAGGGGGCAAAACACCGGGGAGCTGTTTTTT. Its protein product is CSARGQNTGELFF.

The CDR3 DNA sequence: TGTGCCAGCAGCCAATGGGTGGGGGCGAACACTGAAGCTTTCTTT. Amino acids: CASSQWVGANTEAFF. This rearrangement joins TRBV14 to TRBJ1-1; a possible D gene is TRBD1 (6 bases). The CDR3 covers 15 residues. The V end lost 2 bases, the J end lost 1 base, and 11 bases lay between the germline ends. Germline CDR1 is SGHDN and CDR2 is FVKESK.

The V gene is TRBV19, the J gene TRBJ2-7; D gene uncertain. CDR3 length equals 10 residues. Trimming cost V 9 bases and J 6 bases, with 9 bases left between them. Germline values: CDR1 LNHDA, CDR2 SQIVND (reference sequence). This CDR3 is CARTNSEQYF. The CDR3 nucleotides read TGTGCCAGGACGAACAGCGAGCAGTACTTC.

This rearrangement joins TRBV28 to TRBJ2-1, with TRBD2 matching 11 bases. Germline V gene sequence: CDR1 MDHEN, CDR2 SYDVKM. The CDR3 extends over 16 amino acids. V lost 3 bases, J lost 7 bases, and 8 bases stayed unmatched. CDR3 sequence (DNA): TGTGCCAGCAGTTTGCCACTAGCGGGAGAGGGAAATGAGCAGTTCTTC. Translation: CASSLPLAGEGNEQFF.

The V call is TRBV13, the J call TRBJ2-5, with a weak D call TRBD2 (5 bases). Per germline, CDR1 PRHDT and CDR2 FYEKMQ (reference sequence). The germline V and J ends were trimmed by 6 bases and 4 bases, with 15 bases remaining between them. The CDR3 extends over 14 amino acids. The CDR3 region is CASSLRGEGETQYF. CDR3 nucleotides: TGTGCCAGCAGTCTACGGGGTGAGGGAGAGACCCAGTACTTC.

The count of this clonotype is one. CDR3 region: CASSPDRGDTGELFF. CDR3 nucleotides: TGTGCCAGCAGCCCGGACAGGGGAGACACCGGGGAGCTGTTTTTT. V is TRBV9 and J is TRBJ2-2, with 9 positions matching TRBD1. V was pared by 4 bases and J by 3 bases, with 4 bases of the junction left unmatched. The CDR3 totals 15 residues. Germline V gene sequence: CDR1 SGDLS, CDR2 YYNGEE.

The chain is built from TRBV29-1 and TRBJ1-4, with D hard to call. The CDR3 is made up of 9 amino acids. The germline gives CDR1 SQVTM, CDR2 ANQGSEA. Trimming shortened V by 3 bases and J by 11 bases, and 4 bases separated the two germline ends. Here the CDR3 reads CSVDEKLFF. The CDR3 coding sequence is TGCAGCGTTGACGAGAAACTGTTTTTT.

The chain combines TRBV29-1 with TRBJ2-5; D is uncertain. V lost 0 bases and J 9 bases, leaving 14 bases between the germline ends. The CDR3 is 13 residues long. Germline CDR1 and CDR2: SQVTM and ANQGSEA. Here the CDR3 DNA reads TGCAGCGTTGAAGATTGGCCCCCTTTGTCCCAGTACTTC. It translates to CSVEDWPPLSQYF. The full variable domain, in which reference TRBV29-1 and TRBJ2-5 provide the parts outside the CDR3, is SAVISQKPSRDICQRGTSLTIQCQVDSQVTMMFWYRQQPGQSLTLIATANQGSEATYESGFVIDKFPISRPNLTFSTLTVSNMSPEDSSIYLCSVEDWPPLSQYFGPGTRLLVL.

The CDR3 region has the DNA TGTGCCACGGGCTCACAGGATGCCTATGGCTACACCTTC. This translates into CATGSQDAYGYTF. V usage is TRBV24-1 and J usage is TRBJ1-2; weak D call: TRBD1 (5 bases). The germline gives CDR1 KGHDR, CDR2 SFDVKD. V lost 10 bases, J lost 4 bases, and 15 bases lay in between. This CDR3 contains 13 residues.

J is TRBJ2-7 and V is TRBV20-1; tentatively, D is TRBD1 (5 bases). CDR3 length: 13 amino acids. Germline V gene lookup returns CDR1 DFQATT and CDR2 SNEGSKA (reference sequence). The germline V and J ends were trimmed by 6 bases and 3 bases, with 15 bases remaining between them. DNA for the CDR3: TGCAGTGCAAACCCTGGACAAGTCTACGAGCAGTACTTC. It codes for CSANPGQVYEQYF.

The rearrangement uses TRBV29-1 and TRBJ2-1, with a tentative D call TRBD1 (6 bases). The CDR3 spans 13 residues. V lost 1 base, J lost 4 bases, and 8 bases lay in between. The germline V gene has CDR1 SQVTM and CDR2 ANQGSEA. The CDR3 is CSVEAGQYNEQFF. The CDR3 nucleotides are TGCAGCGTTGAAGCTGGACAGTACAATGAGCAGTTCTTC.

The chain uses TRBV12-3 or TRBV12-4 and TRBJ2-1; D gene unclear. The V gene lost 6 bases and the J gene lost 7 bases, with 13 bases spanning the gap. This CDR3 comprises 13 residues. The chain's CDR3 is CASRHGSSNEQFF. CDR3 coding DNA: TGTGCCAGCAGACACGGTAGCTCGAATGAGCAGTTCTTC.